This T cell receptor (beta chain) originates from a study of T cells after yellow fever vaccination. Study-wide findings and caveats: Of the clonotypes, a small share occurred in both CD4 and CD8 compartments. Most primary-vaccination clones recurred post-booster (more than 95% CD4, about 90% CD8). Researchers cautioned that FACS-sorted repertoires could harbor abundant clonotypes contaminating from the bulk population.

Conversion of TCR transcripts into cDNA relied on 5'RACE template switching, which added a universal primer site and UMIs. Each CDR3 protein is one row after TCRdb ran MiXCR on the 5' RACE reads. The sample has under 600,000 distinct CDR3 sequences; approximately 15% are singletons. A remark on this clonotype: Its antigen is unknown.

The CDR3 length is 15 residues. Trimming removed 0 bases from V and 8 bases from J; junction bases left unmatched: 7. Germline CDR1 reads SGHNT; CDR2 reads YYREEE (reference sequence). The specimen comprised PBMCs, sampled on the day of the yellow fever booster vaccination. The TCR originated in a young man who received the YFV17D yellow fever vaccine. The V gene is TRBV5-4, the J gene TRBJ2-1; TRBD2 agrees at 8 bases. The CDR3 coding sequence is TGTGCCAGCAGCTTGGCCAGCCTAGCGGGTGATGAGCAGTTCTTC. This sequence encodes CASSLASLAGDEQFF. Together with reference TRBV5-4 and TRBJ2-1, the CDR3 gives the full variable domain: ETGVTQSPTHLIKTRGQQVTLRCSSQSGHNTVSWYQQALGQGPQFIFQYYREEENGRGNFPPRFSGLQFPNYSSELNVNALELDDSALYLCASSLASLAGDEQFFGPGTRLTVL.